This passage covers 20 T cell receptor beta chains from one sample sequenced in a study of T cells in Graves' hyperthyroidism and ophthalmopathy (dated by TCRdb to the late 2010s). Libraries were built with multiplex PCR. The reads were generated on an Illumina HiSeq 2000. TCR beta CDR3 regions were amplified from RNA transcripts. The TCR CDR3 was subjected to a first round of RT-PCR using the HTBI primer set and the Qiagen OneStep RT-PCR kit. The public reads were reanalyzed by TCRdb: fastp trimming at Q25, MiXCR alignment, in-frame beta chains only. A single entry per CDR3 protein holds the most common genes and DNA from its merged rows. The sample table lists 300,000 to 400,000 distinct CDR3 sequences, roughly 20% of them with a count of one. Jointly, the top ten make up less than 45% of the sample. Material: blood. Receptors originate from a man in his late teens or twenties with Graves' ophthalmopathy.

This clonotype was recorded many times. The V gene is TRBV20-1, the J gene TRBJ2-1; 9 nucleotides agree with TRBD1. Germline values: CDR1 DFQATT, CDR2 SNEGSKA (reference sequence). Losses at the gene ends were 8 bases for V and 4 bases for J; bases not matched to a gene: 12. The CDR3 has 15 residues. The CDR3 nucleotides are TGCAGTTCTCCAAGAGGGACAGGGCCATACAATGAGCAGTTCTTC. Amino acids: CSSPRGTGPYNEQFF.

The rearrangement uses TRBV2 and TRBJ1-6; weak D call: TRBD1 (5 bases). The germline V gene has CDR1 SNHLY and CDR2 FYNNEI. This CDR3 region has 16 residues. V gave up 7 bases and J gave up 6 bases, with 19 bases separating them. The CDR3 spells CASNRDWNSINSPLHF. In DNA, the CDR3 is TGTGCCAGCAACCGGGACTGGAATTCTATTAATTCACCCCTCCACTTT.

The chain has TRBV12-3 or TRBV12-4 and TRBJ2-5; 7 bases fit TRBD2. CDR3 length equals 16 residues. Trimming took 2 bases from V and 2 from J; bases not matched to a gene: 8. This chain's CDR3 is CASSLFTGGTQETQYF. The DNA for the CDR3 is TGTGCCAGCAGTTTATTTACCGGGGGGACTCAAGAGACCCAGTACTTC.

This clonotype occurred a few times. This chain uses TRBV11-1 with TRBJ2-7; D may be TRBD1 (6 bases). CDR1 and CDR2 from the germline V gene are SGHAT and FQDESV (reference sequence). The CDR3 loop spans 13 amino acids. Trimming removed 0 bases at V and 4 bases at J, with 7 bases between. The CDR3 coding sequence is TGTGCCAGCAGCTTAGCGGGACAATACGAGCAGTACTTC. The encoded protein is CASSLAGQYEQYF. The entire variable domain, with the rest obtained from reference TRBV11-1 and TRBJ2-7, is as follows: EAEVAQSPRYKITEKSQAVAFWCDPISGHATLYWYRQILGQGPELLVQFQDESVVDDSQLPKDRFSAERLKGVDSTLKIQPAELGDSAMYLCASSLAGQYEQYFGPGTRLTVT.

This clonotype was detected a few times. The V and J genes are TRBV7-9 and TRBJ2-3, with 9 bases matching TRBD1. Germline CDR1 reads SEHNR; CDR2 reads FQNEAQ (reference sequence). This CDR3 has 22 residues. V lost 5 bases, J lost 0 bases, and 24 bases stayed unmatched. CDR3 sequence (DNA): TGTGCCAGCAGCGCCGCCGCCTGGGACAGGGCGCAAGTAATGGCTAGCACAGATACGCAGTATTTT. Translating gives CASSAAAWDRAQVMASTDTQYF. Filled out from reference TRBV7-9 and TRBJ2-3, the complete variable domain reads DTGVSQNPRHKITKRGQNVTFRCDPISEHNRLYWYRQTLGQGPEFLTYFQNEAQLEKSRLLSDRFSAERPKGSFSTLEIQRTEQGDSAMYLCASSAAAWDRAQVMASTDTQYFGPGTRLTVL.

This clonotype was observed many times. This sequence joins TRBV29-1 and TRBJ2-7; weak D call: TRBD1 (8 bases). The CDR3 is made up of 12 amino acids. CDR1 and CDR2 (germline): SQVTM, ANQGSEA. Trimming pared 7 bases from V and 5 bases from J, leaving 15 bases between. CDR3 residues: CSAGQGGDEQYF. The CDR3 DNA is TGCAGCGCTGGACAGGGAGGGGACGAGCAGTACTTC.

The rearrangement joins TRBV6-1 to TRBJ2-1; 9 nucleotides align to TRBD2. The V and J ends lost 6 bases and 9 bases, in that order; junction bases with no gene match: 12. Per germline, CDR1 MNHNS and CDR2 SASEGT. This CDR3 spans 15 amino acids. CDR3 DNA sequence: TGTGCCAGCAGATTAAGCAGCGGGGGGCGGGGTGAGCAGTTCTTC. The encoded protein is CASRLSSGGRGEQFF.

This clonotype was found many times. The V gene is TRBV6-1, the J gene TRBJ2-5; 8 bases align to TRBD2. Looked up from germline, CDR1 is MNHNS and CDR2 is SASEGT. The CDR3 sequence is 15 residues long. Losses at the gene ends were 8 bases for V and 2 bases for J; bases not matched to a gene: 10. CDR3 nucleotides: TGTGCCAGCGGAGGGGGACTAGGGTTTCAAGAGACCCAGTACTTC. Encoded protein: CASGGGLGFQETQYF.

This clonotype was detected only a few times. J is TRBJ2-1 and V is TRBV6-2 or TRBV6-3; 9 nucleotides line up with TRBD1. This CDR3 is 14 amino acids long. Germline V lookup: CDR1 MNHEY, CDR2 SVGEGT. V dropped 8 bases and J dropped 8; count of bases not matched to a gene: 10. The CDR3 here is CASPGRDRDYEQFF. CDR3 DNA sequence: TGTGCCAGCCCTGGGCGGGACAGGGACTATGAGCAGTTCTTC.

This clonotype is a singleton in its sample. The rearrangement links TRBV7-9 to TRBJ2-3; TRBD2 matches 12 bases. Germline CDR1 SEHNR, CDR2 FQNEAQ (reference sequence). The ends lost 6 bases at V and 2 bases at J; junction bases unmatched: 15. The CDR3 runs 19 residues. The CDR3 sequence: CASSRDSSGGAASTDTQYF. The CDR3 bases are TGTGCCAGCAGTCGGGACTCTAGCGGGGGGGCCGCCTCCACAGATACGCAGTATTTT.

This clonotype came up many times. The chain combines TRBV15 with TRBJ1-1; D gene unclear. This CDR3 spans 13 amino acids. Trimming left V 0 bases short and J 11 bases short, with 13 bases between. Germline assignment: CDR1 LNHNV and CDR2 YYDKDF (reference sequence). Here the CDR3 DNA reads TGTGCCACCAGCAGAGAGGACGGCTTGAAGGCTTTCTTT. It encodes CATSREDGLKAFF.

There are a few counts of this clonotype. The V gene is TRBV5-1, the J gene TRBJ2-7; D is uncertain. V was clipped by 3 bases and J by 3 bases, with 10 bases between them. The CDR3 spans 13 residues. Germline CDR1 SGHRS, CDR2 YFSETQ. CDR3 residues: CASSSRLGYEQYF. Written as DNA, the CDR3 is TGCGCCAGCAGCTCACGACTGGGCTACGAGCAGTACTTC. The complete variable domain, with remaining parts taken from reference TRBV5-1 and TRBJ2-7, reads KAGVTQTPRYLIKTRGQQVTLSCSPISGHRSVSWYQQTPGQGLQFLFEYFSETQRNKGNFPGRFSGRQFSNSRSEMNVSTLELGDSALYLCASSSRLGYEQYFGPGTRLTVT.

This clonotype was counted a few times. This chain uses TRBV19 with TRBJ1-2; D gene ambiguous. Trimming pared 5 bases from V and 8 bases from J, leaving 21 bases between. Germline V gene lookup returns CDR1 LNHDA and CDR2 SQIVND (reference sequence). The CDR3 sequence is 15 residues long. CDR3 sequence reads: CASSGYRPGDGGYTF. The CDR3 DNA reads TGTGCCAGTAGTGGTTATAGACCCGGGGATGGAGGCTACACCTTC.

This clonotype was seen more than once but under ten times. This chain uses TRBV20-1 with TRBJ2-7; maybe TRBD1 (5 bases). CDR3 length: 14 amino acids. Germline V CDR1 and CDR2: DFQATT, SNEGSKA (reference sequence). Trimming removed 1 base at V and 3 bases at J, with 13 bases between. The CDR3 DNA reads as TGCAGTGCTAGAGCCCTGAGGCAGGGCTACGAGCAGTACTTC. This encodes CSARALRQGYEQYF.

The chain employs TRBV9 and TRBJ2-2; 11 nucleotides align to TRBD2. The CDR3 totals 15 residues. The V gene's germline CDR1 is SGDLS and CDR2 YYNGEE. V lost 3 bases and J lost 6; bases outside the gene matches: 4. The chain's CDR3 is CASSGTTSGAGELFF. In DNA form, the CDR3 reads TGTGCCAGCAGCGGAACGACTAGCGGGGCCGGGGAGCTGTTTTTT. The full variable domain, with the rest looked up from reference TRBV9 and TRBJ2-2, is DSGVTQTPKHLITATGQRVTLRCSPRSGDLSVYWYQQSLDQGLQFLIQYYNGEERAKGNILERFSAQQFPDLHSELNLSSLELGDSALYFCASSGTTSGAGELFFGEGSRLTVL.

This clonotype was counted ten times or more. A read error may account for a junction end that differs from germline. As DNA, the CDR3 is TGCGCCAGCAGCCCCACCCAGGGGGAGAACGCTGAAGCTTTCTTT. It codes for CASSPTQGENAEAFF. This chain links TRBV5-1 with TRBJ1-1; 7 bases map to TRBD1. Germline-derived CDR1 and CDR2 are SGHRS and YFSETQ. The CDR3 contains 15 residues. The full variable domain, rest sourced from reference TRBV5-1 and TRBJ1-1, is KAGVTQTPRYLIKTRGQQVTLSCSPISGHRSVSWYQQTPGQGLQFLFEYFSETQRNKGNFPGRFSGRQFSNSRSEMNVSTLELGDSALYLCASSPTQGENAEAFFGQGTRLTVV.

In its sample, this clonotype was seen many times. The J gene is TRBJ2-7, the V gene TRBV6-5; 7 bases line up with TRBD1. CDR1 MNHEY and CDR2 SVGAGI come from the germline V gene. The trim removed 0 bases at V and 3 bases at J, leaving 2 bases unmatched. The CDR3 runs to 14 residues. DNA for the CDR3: TGTGCCAGCAGTTACTCTTACAGGGGCTACGAGCAGTACTTC. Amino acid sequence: CASSYSYRGYEQYF.

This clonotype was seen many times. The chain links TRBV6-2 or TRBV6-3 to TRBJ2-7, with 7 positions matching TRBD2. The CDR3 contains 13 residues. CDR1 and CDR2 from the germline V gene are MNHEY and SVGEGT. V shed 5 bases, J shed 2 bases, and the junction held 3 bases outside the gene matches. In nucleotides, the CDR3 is TGTGCCAGCAGTGGGGGAGGGACCTACGAGCAGTACTTC. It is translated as CASSGGGTYEQYF.

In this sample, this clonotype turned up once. CDR3: CSARVAGGDYGYTF. In DNA form, the CDR3 reads TGCAGTGCTAGAGTGGCAGGGGGAGACTATGGCTACACCTTC. V gene TRBV20-1 combines with J gene TRBJ1-2; 7 bases are a match to TRBD1. Germline assignment: CDR1 DFQATT and CDR2 SNEGSKA (reference sequence). Trimming at V came to 1 base and at J to 3 bases, leaving 5 bases not matched to a gene. This CDR3 contains 14 residues.

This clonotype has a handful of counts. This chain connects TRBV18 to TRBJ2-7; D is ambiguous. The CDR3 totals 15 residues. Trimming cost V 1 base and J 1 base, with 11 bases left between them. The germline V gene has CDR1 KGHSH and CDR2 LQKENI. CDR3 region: CASSPQGKVSYEQYF. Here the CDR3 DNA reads TGTGCCAGCTCACCACAGGGAAAAGTTTCCTACGAGCAGTACTTC.